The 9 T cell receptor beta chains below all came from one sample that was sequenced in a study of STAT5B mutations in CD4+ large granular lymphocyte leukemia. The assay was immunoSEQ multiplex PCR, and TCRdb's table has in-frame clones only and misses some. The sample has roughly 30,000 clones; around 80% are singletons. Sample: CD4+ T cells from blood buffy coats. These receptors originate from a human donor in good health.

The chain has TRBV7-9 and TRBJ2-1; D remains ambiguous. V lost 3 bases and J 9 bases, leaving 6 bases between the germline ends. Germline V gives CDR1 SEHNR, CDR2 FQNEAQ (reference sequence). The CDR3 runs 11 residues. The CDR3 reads CASSFEIEQFF. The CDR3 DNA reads TGTGCCAGCAGCTTCGAGATTGAGCAGTTCTTC.

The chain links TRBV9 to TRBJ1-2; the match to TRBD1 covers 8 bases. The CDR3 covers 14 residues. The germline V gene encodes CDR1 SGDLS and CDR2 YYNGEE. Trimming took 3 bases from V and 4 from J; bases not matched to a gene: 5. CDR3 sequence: CASSAGQGPYGYTF. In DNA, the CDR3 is TGTGCCAGCAGCGCCGGACAGGGCCCCTATGGCTACACCTTC.

CDR3 nucleotide sequence: TGTGCCAGCAGTCGACATTCCCTCAGCACAGATACGCAGTATTTT. Protein product: CASSRHSLSTDTQYF. The chain recombines TRBV21-1 with TRBJ2-3; TRBD1 is the table's D call and was not checked against the DNA. TRBV21-1 is labeled a pseudogene. The CDR3 runs to 15 residues.

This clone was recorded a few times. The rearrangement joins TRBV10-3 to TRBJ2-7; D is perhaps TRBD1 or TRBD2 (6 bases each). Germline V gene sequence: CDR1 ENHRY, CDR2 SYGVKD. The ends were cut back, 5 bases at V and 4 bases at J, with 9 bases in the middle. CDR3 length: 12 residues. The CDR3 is CAISLGGYEQYF. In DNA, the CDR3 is TGTGCCATCAGTTTAGGGGGGTACGAGCAGTACTTC.

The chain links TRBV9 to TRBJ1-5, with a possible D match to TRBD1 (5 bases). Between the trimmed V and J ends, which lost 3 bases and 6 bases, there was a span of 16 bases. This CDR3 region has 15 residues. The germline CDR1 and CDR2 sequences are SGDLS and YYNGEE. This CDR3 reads CASSGGGAIGQPQHF. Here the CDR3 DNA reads TGTGCCAGCAGCGGGGGCGGGGCGATTGGTCAGCCCCAGCATTTT.

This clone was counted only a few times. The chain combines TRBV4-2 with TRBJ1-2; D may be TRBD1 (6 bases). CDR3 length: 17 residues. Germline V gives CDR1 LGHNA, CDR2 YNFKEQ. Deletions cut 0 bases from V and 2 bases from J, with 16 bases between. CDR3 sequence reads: CASSQEKGTRPNYGYTF. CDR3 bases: TGTGCCAGCAGCCAAGAAAAGGGGACACGACCAAACTATGGCTACACCTTC.

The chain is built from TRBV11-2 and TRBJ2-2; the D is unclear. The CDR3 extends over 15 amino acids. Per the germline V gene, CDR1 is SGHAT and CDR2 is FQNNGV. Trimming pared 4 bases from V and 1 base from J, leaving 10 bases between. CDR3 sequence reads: CASSSKTLNTGELFF. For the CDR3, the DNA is TGTGCCAGCAGCTCGAAGACATTGAACACCGGGGAGCTGTTTTTT.

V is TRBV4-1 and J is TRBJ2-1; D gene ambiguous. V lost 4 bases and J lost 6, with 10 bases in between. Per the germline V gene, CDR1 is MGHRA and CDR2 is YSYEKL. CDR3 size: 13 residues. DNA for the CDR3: TGCGCCAGCAGCCGACTCCCCATCAATGAGCAGTTCTTC. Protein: CASSRLPINEQFF.

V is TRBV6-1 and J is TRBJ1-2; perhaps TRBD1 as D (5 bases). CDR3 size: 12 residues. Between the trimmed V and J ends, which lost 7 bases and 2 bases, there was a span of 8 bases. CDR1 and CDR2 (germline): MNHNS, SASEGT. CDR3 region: CASTDRNYGYTF. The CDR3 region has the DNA TGTGCCAGCACTGACAGAAACTATGGCTACACCTTC.